The entry below gives a single T cell receptor (beta chain) sequence along with its context. Its antigen is as yet unknown. The data were obtained in a study of T cells and Merkel cell carcinoma outcomes. Generated by immunoSEQ multiplex PCR, the TCRdb table keeps only in-frame clones and is missing some. The table shows 12,000 or so clones, with nearly 97% occurring only once. The CDR3 covers 14 residues. Trimming at V came to 0 bases and at J to 4 bases, leaving 3 bases not matched to a gene. The germline CDR1 and CDR2 sequences are SGHRS and YFSETQ. Study-level findings and limits: Repertoire plus T-cell density reportedly predicted Merkel cell carcinoma outcomes.

The sample consisted of tumor tissue from Merkel cell carcinoma. The receptor comes from a human donor with Merkel cell carcinoma. The chain is built from TRBV5-1 and TRBJ1-2; 7 bases line up with TRBD1. The DNA of the CDR3 is TGCGCCAGCAGCTTGGAAAGGGGGCCCTATGGCTACACCTTC. Translated: CASSLERGPYGYTF.